This TCR beta chain originates from a study of post-analysis software for immune sequencing data. As for the study in general: Included among the disease courses, which were recorded for the cohort, were relapsing-remitting, secondary progressive and progressive-relapsing multiple sclerosis.

TCR beta cDNA libraries had unique molecular identifiers. Once about 0.95 to 10 million T cells were used, roughly 0.5 million cDNA molecules resulted. TCRdb redid the calling of the PCR reads with MiXCR, one entry per CDR3 protein. The profile shows roughly 430,000 distinct CDR3 sequences, roughly 40% of them singletons. The sample was blood. The receptor was derived from a girl aged 2 to 9 with multiple sclerosis.

The chain's CDR3 is CSARVERPRRDNEQFF. In DNA form, the CDR3 reads TGCAGTGCTAGAGTAGAGCGTCCGAGGCGGGACAATGAGCAGTTCTTC. The chain uses TRBV20-1 and TRBJ2-1; D perhaps matches TRBD2 (5 bases). Trimming cost V 1 base and J 5 bases, with 18 bases left between them. CDR3 size: 16 residues. CDR1 and CDR2 (germline): DFQATT, SNEGSKA (reference sequence).